This T cell receptor beta chain comes out of a study of blood T cell repertoires in COVID-19. Profiling relied on immunoSEQ multiplex PCR, and the TCRdb table lists in-frame clones only, not all of them. The table lists more than 300,000 clones, about 82% of them singletons. Trimming took off 3 bases at V and 0 bases at J, with 6 bases between the two ends. The germline gives CDR1 MNHEY, CDR2 SMNVEV (reference sequence). This CDR3 comprises 14 residues. The chain recombines TRBV27 with TRBJ1-5, with D unclear. The receptor was isolated from a woman in her forties or fifties with acute or convalescent COVID-19. Sequenced input: peripheral blood. The CDR3 is CASSFQFSNQPQHF. The CDR3 DNA follows: TGTGCCAGCAGTTTTCAGTTTAGCAATCAGCCCCAGCATTTT.